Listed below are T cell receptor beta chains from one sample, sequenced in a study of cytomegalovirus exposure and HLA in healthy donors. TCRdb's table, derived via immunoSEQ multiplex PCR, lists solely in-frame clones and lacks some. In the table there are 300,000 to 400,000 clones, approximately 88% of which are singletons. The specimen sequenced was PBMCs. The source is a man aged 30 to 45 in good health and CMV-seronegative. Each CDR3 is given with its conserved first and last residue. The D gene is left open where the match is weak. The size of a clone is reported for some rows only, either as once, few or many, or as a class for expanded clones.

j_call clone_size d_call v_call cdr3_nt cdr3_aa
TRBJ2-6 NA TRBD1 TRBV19 TGTGCCAGTAGTCCAAGGACAGGGACTGGGGCCAACGTCCTGACTTTC CASSPRTGTGANVLTF
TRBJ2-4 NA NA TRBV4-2 TGTGCCAGCAGCCAAGGGCTAGGCAAAAACATTCAGTACTTC CASSQGLGKNIQYF
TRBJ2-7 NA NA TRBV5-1 TGCGCCAGCAGGCGGGACTTCGGAGTTGGCGAGCAGTACTTC CASRRDFGVGEQYF
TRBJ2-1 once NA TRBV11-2 TGTGCCAGCAGCTTAAAGGCAGGGGAATTGTACTACAATGAGCAGTTCTTC CASSLKAGELYYNEQFF
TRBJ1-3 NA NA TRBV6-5 TGTGCCAGCAGCCCCGATCTAAGCTCTGGAAACACCATATATTTT CASSPDLSSGNTIYF
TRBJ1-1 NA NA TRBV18 TGTGCCAGCTCACCTCGGGACATGCGGTATACTGAAGCTTTCTTT CASSPRDMRYTEAFF
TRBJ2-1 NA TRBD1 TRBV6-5 TGTGCCAGCACGGGGACAGAGTACAATGAGCAGTTCTTC CASTGTEYNEQFF
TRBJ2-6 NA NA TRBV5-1 TGCGCCAGCAGCGGAGGGACAGAAACCTCTGGGGCCAACGTCCTGACTTTC CASSGGTETSGANVLTF
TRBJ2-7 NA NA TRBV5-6 TGTGCCAGCAGCTTTATCAGTACAGGCCCCTACGAGCAGTACTTC CASSFISTGPYEQYF
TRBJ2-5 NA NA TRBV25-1 TGTGCCAGCAGTGAATGGGGGGTCCAAGAGACCCAGTACTTC CASSEWGVQETQYF
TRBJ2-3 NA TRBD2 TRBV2 TGTGCCAGCAGTGAAGTCGAGCGGGGGGTCACAGATACGCAGTATTTT CASSEVERGVTDTQYF
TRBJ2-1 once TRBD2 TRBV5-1 TGCGCCAGCAGCTTGGTCGGTAGCGGGGGTACGGGGAATGAGCAGTTCTTC CASSLVGSGGTGNEQFF
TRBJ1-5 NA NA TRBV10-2 TGCGCCAGCAGTGATCCGGGACACCATACTCAGCATTTT CASSDPGHHTQHF
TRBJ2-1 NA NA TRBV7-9 TGTGCCAGCAACATTTTAGGGGCGGGGAACTCCTACAATGAGCAGTTCTTC CASNILGAGNSYNEQFF
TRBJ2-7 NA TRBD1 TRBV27 TGTGCCAGCAGCACGGGACAGGGGACCTACGAGCAGTACTTC CASSTGQGTYEQYF
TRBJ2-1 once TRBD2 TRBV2 TGTGCCAGCATTCTAGGAGGACTAGCGGGGGGAAACTCCTACAATGAGCAGTTCTTC CASILGGLAGGNSYNEQFF
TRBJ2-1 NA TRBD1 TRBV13 TGTGCCAGCAGCTTCGACAGGGCCCTAAACAATGAGCAGTTCTTC CASSFDRALNNEQFF
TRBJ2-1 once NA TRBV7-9 TGTGCCAGCAGCTTAGGGCCAGGGATGAACAATGAGCAGTTCTTC CASSLGPGMNNEQFF
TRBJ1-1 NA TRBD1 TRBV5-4 TGTGCCAGCAGCTTGGGGGGCCGACAGGGGGAGAACACTGAAGCTTTCTTT CASSLGGRQGENTEAFF
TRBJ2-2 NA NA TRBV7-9 TGTGCCAGCAGCTTAGCGGCTAGCCTCGGGGAGCTGTTTTTT CASSLAASLGELFF
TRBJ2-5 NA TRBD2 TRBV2 TGTGCCAGCAGTGAATGGCGGGGGGGCCAAGAGACCCAGTACTTC CASSEWRGGQETQYF
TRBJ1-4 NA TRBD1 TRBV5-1 TGCGCCAGCAGTCCTCAGGGCTTCCTCACAACGGACAGGAATAATGAAAAACTGTTTTTT CASSPQGFLTTDRNNEKLFF
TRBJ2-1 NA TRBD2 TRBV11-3 TGTGCCAGCAGCTCACACTCCCGGGGGGGGACCTACAATGAGCAGTTCTTC CASSSHSRGGTYNEQFF
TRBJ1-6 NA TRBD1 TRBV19 TGTGCCAGTAGTCCCTTCCAGGGGGCAGCGTCACCCCTCCACTTT CASSPFQGAASPLHF
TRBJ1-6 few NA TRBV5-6 TGTGCCAGCAGCTGGGGCCAGGGGATCAATTCACCCCTCCACTTT CASSWGQGINSPLHF
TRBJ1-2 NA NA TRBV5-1 TGCGCCAGCAGCTACGGAGTCGTATCGGGCTACACCTTC CASSYGVVSGYTF
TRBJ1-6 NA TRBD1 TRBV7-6 TGTGCCAGCAGCTCAGGTCCCGGGACAGGGGGGCTCCCCCTCCACTTT CASSSGPGTGGLPLHF
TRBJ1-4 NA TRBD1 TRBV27 TGTGCCAGCAGTCCACTGTTGGGCGACAGGGTGACTAATGAAAAACTGTTTTTT CASSPLLGDRVTNEKLFF
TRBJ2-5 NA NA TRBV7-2 TGTGCCAGCAGCTTAGGCGCCACCGACAGGGAGACCCAGTACTTC CASSLGATDRETQYF
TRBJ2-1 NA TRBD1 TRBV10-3 TGTGCCATCAGTGAGTCCGGACAGGGCTCCTACAATGAGCAGTTCTTC CAISESGQGSYNEQFF
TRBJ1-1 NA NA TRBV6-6 TGTGCCAGCAACTCGCATTTACAGGGCTGGGACACTGAAGCTTTCTTT CASNSHLQGWDTEAFF
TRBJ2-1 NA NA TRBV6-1 TGTGCCAGCAGCTTCGACCGGAGCTCCTACAATGAGCAGTTCTTC CASSFDRSSYNEQFF
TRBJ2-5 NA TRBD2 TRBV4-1 TGCGCCAGCAGCCAAGAGCTAGCGGGGGGGCGGGAGACCCAGTACTTC CASSQELAGGRETQYF